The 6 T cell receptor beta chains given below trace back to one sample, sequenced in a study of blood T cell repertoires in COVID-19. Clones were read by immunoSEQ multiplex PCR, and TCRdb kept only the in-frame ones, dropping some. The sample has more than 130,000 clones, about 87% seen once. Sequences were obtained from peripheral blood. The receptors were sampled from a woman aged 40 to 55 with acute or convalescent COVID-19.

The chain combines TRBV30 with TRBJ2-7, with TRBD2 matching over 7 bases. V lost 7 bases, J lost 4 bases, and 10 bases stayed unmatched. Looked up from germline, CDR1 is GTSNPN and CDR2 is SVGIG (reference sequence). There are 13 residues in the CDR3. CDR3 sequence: CALYSGPPYEQYF. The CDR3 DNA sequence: TGTGCCTTGTATAGCGGGCCGCCTTACGAGCAGTACTTC.

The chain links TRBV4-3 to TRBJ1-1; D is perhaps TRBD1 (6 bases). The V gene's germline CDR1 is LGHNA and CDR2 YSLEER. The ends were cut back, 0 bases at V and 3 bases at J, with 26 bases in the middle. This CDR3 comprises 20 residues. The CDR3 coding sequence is TGCGCCAGCAGCCAAGATGGGGGCGCGGGGCGGGGGGCAACCTACACTGAAGCTTTCTTT. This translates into CASSQDGGAGRGATYTEAFF.

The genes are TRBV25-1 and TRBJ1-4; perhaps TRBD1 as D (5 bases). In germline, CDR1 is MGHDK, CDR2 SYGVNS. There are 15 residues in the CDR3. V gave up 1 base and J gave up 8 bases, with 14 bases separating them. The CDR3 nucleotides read TGTGCCAGCAGTGAATGGGCAGGCCGGGGGGAAAAACTGTTTTTT. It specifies CASSEWAGRGEKLFF.

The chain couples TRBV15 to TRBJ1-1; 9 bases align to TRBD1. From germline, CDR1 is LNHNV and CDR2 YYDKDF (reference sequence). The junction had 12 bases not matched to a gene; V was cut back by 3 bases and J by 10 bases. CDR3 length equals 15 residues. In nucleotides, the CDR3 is TGTGCCACCAGCAGGGGTAACAGGGGGCGGGGAGTAGCTTTCTTT. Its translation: CATSRGNRGRGVAFF. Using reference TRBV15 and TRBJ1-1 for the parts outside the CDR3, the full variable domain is DAMVIQNPRYQVTQFGKPVTLSCSQTLNHNVMYWYQQKSSQAPKLLFHYYDKDFNNEADTPDNFQSRRPNTSFCFLDIRSPGLGDTAMYLCATSRGNRGRGVAFFGQGTRLTVV.

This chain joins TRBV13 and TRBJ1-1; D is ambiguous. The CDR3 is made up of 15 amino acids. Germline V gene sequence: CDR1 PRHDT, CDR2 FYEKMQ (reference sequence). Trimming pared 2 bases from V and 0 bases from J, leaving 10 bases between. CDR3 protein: CASSLYEGMNTEAFF. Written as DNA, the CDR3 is TGTGCCAGCAGCTTATACGAGGGTATGAACACTGAAGCTTTCTTT.

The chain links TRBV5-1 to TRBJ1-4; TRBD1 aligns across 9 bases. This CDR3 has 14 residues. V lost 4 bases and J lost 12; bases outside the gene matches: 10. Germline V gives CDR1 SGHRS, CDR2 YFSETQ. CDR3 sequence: CASSPGTGWVELFF. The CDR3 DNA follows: TGCGCCAGCAGCCCTGGGACAGGGTGGGTAGAACTGTTTTTT.